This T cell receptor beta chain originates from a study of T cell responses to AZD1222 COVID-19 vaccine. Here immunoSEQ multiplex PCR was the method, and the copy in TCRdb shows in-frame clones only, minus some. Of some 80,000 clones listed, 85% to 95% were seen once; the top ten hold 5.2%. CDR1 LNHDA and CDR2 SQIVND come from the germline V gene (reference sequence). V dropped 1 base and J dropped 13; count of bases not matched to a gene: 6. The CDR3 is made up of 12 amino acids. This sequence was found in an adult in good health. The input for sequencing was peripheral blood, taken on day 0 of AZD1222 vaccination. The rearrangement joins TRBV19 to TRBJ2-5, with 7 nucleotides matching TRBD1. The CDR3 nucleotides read TGTGCCAGTAGTATAGTTGGGACAGCCCCGTACTTC. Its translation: CASSIVGTAPYF.